This T cell receptor beta chain was sequenced during a study of glioma-infiltrating T cells after dendritic cell vaccination. Study as a whole: Three intradermal dendritic cell vaccine injections were given every two weeks.

V lost 1 base and J 2 bases, leaving 9 bases between the germline ends. The CDR3 is 14 residues long. CDR1 is SGHNT and CDR2 is YENEEA in the germline V gene. Time point described: after dendritic cell vaccination, including at tumor progression/relapse. TCRdb's table, derived via immunoSEQ multiplex PCR, lists solely in-frame clones and lacks some. The repertoire holds tens of thousands of clones, with more than 75% as singletons. The receptor was derived from a human donor with glioblastoma. V usage is TRBV11-3 and J usage is TRBJ2-7; TRBD2 might be the D (6 bases). Sequences were derived from blood, sampled after dendritic cell vaccination. DNA of the CDR3: TGTGCCAGCAGCTTAGGGGCGGGGCCCTACGAGCAGTACTTC. Amino acids: CASSLGAGPYEQYF.